Presented here are 19 T cell receptor beta chains from one specimen sequenced in a study of preoperative IRX-2 immunotherapy in early breast cancer. Treatment of the sample: preoperative locoregional IRX-2 cytokine immunotherapy. The table came from immunoSEQ multiplex PCR; TCRdb's copy has only in-frame clones and leaves some out. This sample has under 30,000 clones, with approximately 90% found just once. This specimen was tumor tissue, taken after IRX-2 immunotherapy. The receptors here all came from a human donor with breast cancer.

The chain employs TRBV21-1 and TRBJ1-1. TRBV21-1 is a pseudogene segment. The CDR3 contains 15 residues. DNA for the CDR3: TGTGCCAGCAGCAAAGGATGCGCTTCCTACACTGAAGCTTTCTTT. It codes for CASSKGCASYTEAFF.

CDR3 loop: CASSSAPGTGAETQYF. The CDR3 nucleotides are TGTGCCAGCAGTTCGGCCCCCGGGACAGGGGCAGAGACCCAGTACTTC. This chain uses TRBV28 with TRBJ2-5, with 10 positions matching TRBD1. V was pared by 4 bases and J by 4 bases, with 9 bases of the junction left unmatched. CDR3 length: 16 residues. Germline CDR1 and CDR2: MDHEN and SYDVKM.

This sequence joins TRBV6-5 and TRBJ1-6; the D is unclear. Germline V lookup: CDR1 MNHEY, CDR2 SVGAGI. There are 12 residues in the CDR3. V was cut by 2 bases and J by 9 bases, with 5 bases left in between. The CDR3 spells CASSYRLSPLHF. The CDR3 DNA reads as TGTGCCAGCAGTTACAGGCTTTCACCCCTCCACTTT.

The J gene is TRBJ2-3, the V gene TRBV11-3; no reliable D call. Germline values: CDR1 SGHNT, CDR2 YENEEA. The length of the CDR3 is 14 residues. V shed 8 bases and J shed 5 bases, with 17 bases lying between them. The chain's CDR3 is CASSRGPEEDTQYF. Here the CDR3 DNA reads TGTGCCAGCTCCCGCGGACCTGAAGAAGATACGCAGTATTTT.

V is TRBV19 and J is TRBJ2-2, with 9 positions matching TRBD2. Germline assignment: CDR1 LNHDA and CDR2 SQIVND (reference sequence). CDR3 length: 16 residues. With 9 bases clipped from V and 6 bases from J, the junction kept 14 bases outside the gene matches. In DNA, the CDR3 is TGTGCCAGCAACCCAGTGCGGGGGGGCCCGGCCGGGGAGCTGTTTTTT. The encoded protein is CASNPVRGGPAGELFF.

Only one count was recorded for this clone. The rearrangement links TRBV30 to TRBJ1-1; D not certain. Germline V CDR1 and CDR2: GTSNPN, SVGIG (reference sequence). There are 12 residues in the CDR3. V was clipped by 1 base and J by 5 bases, with 8 bases between them. The CDR3 protein is CAWSGGRTEAFF. CDR3 coding DNA: TGTGCCTGGAGTGGTGGAAGGACTGAAGCTTTCTTT.

With respect to this clone: The same CDR3 arises from other DNA sequences in this sample as well. The chain couples TRBV2 to TRBJ1-1; unclear D gene. The V gene lost 4 bases and the J gene lost 3 bases, with 12 bases spanning the gap. This CDR3 is built from 14 residues. Germline V gene data show CDR1 as SNHLY and CDR2 as FYNNEI. The CDR3 protein is CASSGPRVDTEAFF. The CDR3 DNA reads as TGTGCCAGCAGTGGCCCCCGGGTTGACACTGAAGCTTTCTTT.

In DNA, the CDR3 is TGCGCCAGCAGCCGACCGGGGGGCAGGGTCACAAAGGGAGATGGCTACACCTTC. It translates to CASSRPGGRVTKGDGYTF. V gene TRBV4-1 combines with J gene TRBJ1-2; a possible D gene is TRBD1 (6 bases). CDR1 is MGHRA, CDR2 YSYEKL, per germline. The CDR3 is 18 amino acids. The V end was cut by 4 bases, the J end by 6 bases, with 27 bases between.

V usage is TRBV11-2 and J usage is TRBJ2-3, with unresolved D. Germline values: CDR1 SGHAT, CDR2 FQNNGV. The CDR3 consists of 12 residues. V lost 0 bases and J 8 bases, leaving 6 bases between the germline ends. The CDR3 region is CASSLERATQYF. Written as DNA, the CDR3 is TGTGCCAGCAGCTTAGAAAGGGCTACGCAGTATTTT.

The J gene is TRBJ1-4, the V gene TRBV11-2; 9 nucleotides agree with TRBD1. Losses at the gene ends were 1 base for V and 8 bases for J; bases not matched to a gene: 8. This CDR3 spans 16 amino acids. In germline, CDR1 is SGHAT, CDR2 FQNNGV. The CDR3 DNA follows: TGTGCCAGCAGCTTAGGGGGACAGGGTGTAGGGGAAAAACTGTTTTTT. Translated: CASSLGGQGVGEKLFF.

This chain links TRBV4-2 with TRBJ1-2; tentative D call: TRBD1 (5 bases). The CDR3 covers 16 residues. V lost 0 bases and J 2 bases, leaving 13 bases between the germline ends. From germline, CDR1 is LGHNA and CDR2 YNFKEQ. CDR3 region: CASSQELGELNYGYTF. As DNA, the CDR3 is TGTGCCAGCAGCCAAGAGTTAGGGGAACTGAACTATGGCTACACCTTC.

This chain connects TRBV5-1 to TRBJ2-1; possibly TRBD1 for D (5 bases). Germline V lookup: CDR1 SGHRS, CDR2 YFSETQ. The CDR3 spans 13 residues. V was cut by 2 bases and J by 6 bases, with 9 bases left in between. CDR3 amino acids: CASSFGDSNEQFF. The CDR3 DNA reads TGCGCCAGCAGCTTTGGAGACAGCAATGAGCAGTTCTTC.

This chain uses TRBV5-1 with TRBJ2-7, with D possibly being TRBD1 or TRBD2 (6 bases each). The V end lost 4 bases, the J end lost 6 bases, and 14 bases lay between the germline ends. Germline-derived CDR1 and CDR2 are SGHRS and YFSETQ. This CDR3 spans 13 amino acids. CDR3 DNA sequence: TGCGCCAGCAGCCGTCAACAGGGAGGCGAGCAGTACGTC. This gives the protein CASSRQQGGEQYV.

The count of this clone is one. CDR3 region: CASSLDGGGGSREQYF. The CDR3 DNA is TGTGCCAGCAGCTTAGATGGAGGCGGGGGGTCTCGAGAGCAGTACTTC. The chain joins TRBV11-3 to TRBJ2-7, with 8 bases that match TRBD2. Germline-derived CDR1 and CDR2 are SGHNT and YENEEA. V lost 0 bases and J lost 7; bases outside the gene matches: 11. The CDR3 extends over 16 amino acids.

V gene TRBV19 combines with J gene TRBJ2-7, with 7 bases fitting TRBD1. The CDR3 covers 14 residues. CDR1 is LNHDA and CDR2 is SQIVND in the germline V gene (reference sequence). The V gene end was trimmed by 4 bases and the J gene end by 2 bases; junction bases not matched to a gene: 5. The CDR3 DNA reads as TGTGCCAGTAGTACACAGACAGGGCCCTACGAGCAGTACGTC. Residues: CASSTQTGPYEQYV.

The chain combines TRBV5-6 with TRBJ1-6, with D possibly TRBD1 on 5 matching bases. Trimming left V 0 bases short and J 7 bases short, with 8 bases between. The CDR3 totals 14 residues. Germline V gene lookup returns CDR1 SGHDT and CDR2 YYEEEE. CDR3 sequence: CASSLGWGNSPLHF. Written as DNA, the CDR3 is TGTGCCAGCAGCTTGGGGTGGGGCAATTCACCCCTCCACTTT.

The chain couples TRBV6-1 to TRBJ1-1; perhaps TRBD1 as D (5 bases). Trimming cost V 3 bases and J 6 bases, with 17 bases left between them. Germline V gene sequence: CDR1 MNHNS, CDR2 SASEGT. CDR3 length: 15 amino acids. This chain's CDR3 is CASSDKGMSRAEAFF. CDR3 in DNA: TGTGCCAGCAGTGATAAGGGGATGAGTAGGGCTGAAGCTTTCTTT.

The CDR3: CASSSRPGYEQYV. In DNA, the CDR3 is TGTGCCAGCTCTTCGCGGCCGGGCTACGAGCAGTACGTC. The V gene is TRBV27, the J gene TRBJ2-7; D is unclear. The CDR3 spans 13 residues. CDR1 is MNHEY and CDR2 is SMNVEV in the germline V gene (reference sequence). Trimming stripped 8 bases from V and 3 bases from J, with 14 bases between.

This clone was seen only a few times. The chain links TRBV30 to TRBJ2-7; D gene unclear. The CDR3 consists of 12 residues. Trimming pared 3 bases from V and 1 base from J, leaving 7 bases between. Germline CDR1 is GTSNPN and CDR2 is SVGIG (reference sequence). The CDR3: CAWSSISYEQYF. CDR3 in DNA: TGTGCCTGGAGCTCCATTTCCTACGAGCAGTACTTC. Using reference TRBV30 and TRBJ2-7 for the parts outside the CDR3, the full variable domain is SQTIHQWPATLVQPVGSPLSLECTVEGTSNPNLYWYRQAAGRGLQLLFYSVGIGQISSEVPQNLSASRPQDRQFILSSKKLLLSDSGFYLCAWSSISYEQYFGPGTRLTVT.